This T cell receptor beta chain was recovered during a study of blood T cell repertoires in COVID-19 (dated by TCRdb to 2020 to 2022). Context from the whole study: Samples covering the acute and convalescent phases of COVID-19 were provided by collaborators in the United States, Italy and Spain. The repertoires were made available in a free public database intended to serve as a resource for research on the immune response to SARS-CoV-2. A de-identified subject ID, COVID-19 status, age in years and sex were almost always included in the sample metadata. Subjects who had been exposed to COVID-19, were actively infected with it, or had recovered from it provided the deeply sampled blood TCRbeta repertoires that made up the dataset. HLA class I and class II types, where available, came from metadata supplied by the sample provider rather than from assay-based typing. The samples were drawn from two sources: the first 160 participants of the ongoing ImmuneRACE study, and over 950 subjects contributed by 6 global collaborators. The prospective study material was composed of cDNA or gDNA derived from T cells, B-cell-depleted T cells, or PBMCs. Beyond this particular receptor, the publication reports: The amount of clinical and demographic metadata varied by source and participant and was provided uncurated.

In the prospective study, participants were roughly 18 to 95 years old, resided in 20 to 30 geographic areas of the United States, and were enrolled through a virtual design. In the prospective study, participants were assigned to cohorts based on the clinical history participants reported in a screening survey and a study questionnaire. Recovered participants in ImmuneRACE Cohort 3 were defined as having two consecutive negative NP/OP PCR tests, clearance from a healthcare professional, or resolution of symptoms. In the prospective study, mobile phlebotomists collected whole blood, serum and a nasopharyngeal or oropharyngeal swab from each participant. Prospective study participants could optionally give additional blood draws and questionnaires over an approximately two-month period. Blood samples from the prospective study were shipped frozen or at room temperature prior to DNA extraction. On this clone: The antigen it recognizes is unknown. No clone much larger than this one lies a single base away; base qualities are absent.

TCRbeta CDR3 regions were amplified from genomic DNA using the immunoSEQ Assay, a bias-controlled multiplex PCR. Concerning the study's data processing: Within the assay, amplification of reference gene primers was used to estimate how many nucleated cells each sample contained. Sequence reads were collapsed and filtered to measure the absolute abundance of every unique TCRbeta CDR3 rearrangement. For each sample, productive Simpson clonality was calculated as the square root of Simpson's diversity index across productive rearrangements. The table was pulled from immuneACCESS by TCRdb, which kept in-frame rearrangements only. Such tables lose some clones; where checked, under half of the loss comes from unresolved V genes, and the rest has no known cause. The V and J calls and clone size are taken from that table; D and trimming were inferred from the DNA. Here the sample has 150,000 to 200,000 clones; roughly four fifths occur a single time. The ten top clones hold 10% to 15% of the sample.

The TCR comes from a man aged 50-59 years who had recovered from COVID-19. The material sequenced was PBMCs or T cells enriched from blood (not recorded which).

The DNA is as follows: TGTGCCAGCAGCTTGGGACAGGGGAGGGCCGGGGAGCTGTTTTTT. Translated, it reads CASSLGQGRAGELFF. The rearrangement combines TRBV11-3 with TRBJ2-2; TRBD1 matches 10 bases in the middle. Here V drops 3 bases and J drops 6 bases, and the junction holds 4 bases not matched to any gene. The CDR3 runs 15 amino acids, cysteine and phenylalanine included. Just CDR3 DNA is preserved here, 45 bases in frame from base 1. The CDR1 and CDR2 encoded by the germline V gene are SGHNT and YENEEA.